This T cell receptor (beta chain) was sequenced during a study of shared clonotypes between healthy human individuals. The wider study: Per donor, CD8 memory used one plate, CD8 naive used two, CD4 memory used three and CD4 naive used three.

Only in-frame clones appear in the TCRdb table, and some are missing; sequencing was by immunoSEQ multiplex PCR. Here the sample spans about 2.3 million clones, around 90% being singletons. Those who donated were healthy HIV-negative adults, with no recent acute infections or vaccinations reported. Germline CDR1 reads SGHTA; CDR2 reads FQGTGA. CDR3 length: 14 residues. The ends lost 4 bases at V and 8 bases at J; junction bases unmatched: 8. Details on this clone: Antigen specificity is unknown.

Broader study findings: In contrast to clonotypes shared by all four donors, non-shared clonotypes had lower generation probabilities. Clonotype sharing across donors was expected to vary with sequencing depth.

V usage is TRBV7-3 and J usage is TRBJ1-2; TRBD1 agrees at 9 bases. The sample consisted of naive CD4+ T cells from PBMCs. Subset specified: CD45RA+ positively selected. This TCR derives from a man between 18 and 35 years old in good health. Some clones in this sample may be carry-over from other donors' samples. In nucleotides, the CDR3 is TGTGCCAGCAGCTGGGACCGACAGGGGGAGGGCTACACCTTC. Protein product: CASSWDRQGEGYTF.